Presented here are 7 T cell receptor beta chains from one specimen sequenced in a study of blood T cell repertoires in COVID-19. Some clones are missing from TCRdb's copy, which holds only in-frame ones; the method was immunoSEQ multiplex PCR. This table holds 100,000 to 150,000 clones, about 84% found once. Sequenced input: peripheral blood. Source of these receptors: a human donor in a cohort sampled during active COVID-19.

The chain uses TRBV29-1 and TRBJ2-7; a weak D match, TRBD2 (7 bases). CDR3 length equals 12 residues. V was pared by 7 bases and J by 2 bases, with 12 bases between. In germline, CDR1 is SQVTM, CDR2 ANQGSEA. CDR3 DNA: TGCAGCGCTGGGGGGGGCGCCTACGAGCAGTACTTC. It specifies CSAGGGAYEQYF.

This chain connects TRBV18 to TRBJ2-3; a possible D gene is TRBD1 (6 bases). The CDR3 has 16 residues. V dropped 3 bases and J dropped 1 base, with 14 bases sitting between them. Germline V lookup: CDR1 KGHSH, CDR2 LQKENI. The DNA of the CDR3 is TGTGCCAGCTCACCGTTTATTGGGGGCCGCACAGATACGCAGTATTTT. It specifies CASSPFIGGRTDTQYF.

The V and J genes are TRBV28 and TRBJ2-7; 13 bases line up with TRBD2. This CDR3 has 18 residues. Germline V CDR1 and CDR2: MDHEN, SYDVKM. V lost 4 bases, J lost 6 bases, and 15 bases stayed unmatched. In nucleotides, the CDR3 is TGTGCCAGCAGTTCCCAACGGACTAGCGGGAGCTTGTTTCGCGAGCAGTACTTC. Its translation: CASSSQRTSGSLFREQYF.

The CDR3 DNA reads as TGTGCCAGCAGCTCAAGCGGTTTGACCTACGAGCAGTACTTC. Translating gives CASSSSGLTYEQYF. The chain combines TRBV3-1 (or the pseudogene TRBV3-2) with TRBJ2-7; maybe TRBD2 (5 bases). From germline, CDR1 is LGHDT and CDR2 YNNKEL (reference sequence). The CDR3 contains 14 residues. The germline V and J ends were trimmed by 5 bases and 2 bases, with 13 bases remaining between them.

The chain employs TRBV24-1 and TRBJ2-6, with a weak D call TRBD1 (6 bases). V was trimmed by 4 bases and J by 0 bases, leaving 12 bases between them. The CDR3 is made up of 17 amino acids. Germline-derived CDR1 and CDR2 are KGHDR and SFDVKD. CDR3 nucleotide sequence: TGTGCCACCAGTGACCGGGACACCCTCTCTGGGGCCAACGTCCTGACTTTC. This sequence encodes CATSDRDTLSGANVLTF.

Regarding this clone: The junction does not match germline at one end; this may be a read error. The chain joins TRBV12-5 to TRBJ1-1, with D possibly TRBD1 on 5 matching bases. Germline V gene data show CDR1 as LGHNT and CDR2 as FRNRAP. The CDR3 is 11 amino acids. CDR3 sequence: CASGARDSHLF. The CDR3 region has the DNA TGTGCTAGTGGGGCGAGAGACAGTCATCTCTTT.

The chain recombines TRBV19 with TRBJ1-1; 9 nucleotides match TRBD1. The CDR3 sequence is 15 residues long. CDR1 and CDR2 from the germline V gene are LNHDA and SQIVND (reference sequence). V lost 1 base, J lost 5 bases, and 5 bases stayed unmatched. DNA for the CDR3: TGTGCCAGTAGTATAGTAGGGACAGGGCGGACTGAAGCTTTCTTT. The encoded protein is CASSIVGTGRTEAFF.